The 3 T cell receptor beta chains given below trace back to one sample, sequenced in a study of regulatory dendritic cells for organ transplantation. TCRdb's copy holds only in-frame clones and misses some; the assay was immunoSEQ multiplex PCR. The sample consists of fewer than 50,000 clones, about 93% of them appearing once. Sequenced: naive CD8+ T cells from blood. Subset specified: CD45RA+ naive T cells. The receptors here all came from a human donor in good health.

A note on this clone: The junction does not match germline at one end; this may be a read error. The V gene is TRBV7-7, the J gene TRBJ2-5, with D maybe TRBD1 (6 bases). CDR1 and CDR2 from the germline V gene are SSHAT and FNYEAQ (reference sequence). The CDR3 is 14 residues long. The CDR3 DNA reads TGTGCTAGCAGCTCCCGGGACAACCAAGAGACCCAGTACTTC. Translated: CASSSRDNQETQYF.

The table lists this clone with a few counts. V and J are TRBV5-5 and TRBJ1-3; D unresolved. From germline, CDR1 is SGHKS and CDR2 YYEKEE (reference sequence). V lost 4 bases and J 7 bases, leaving 9 bases between the germline ends. This CDR3 comprises 12 residues. The DNA of the CDR3 is TGTGCCAGCAGCGATCGCGCCAACACCATATATTTT. Protein sequence: CASSDRANTIYF.

Here the CDR3 DNA reads TGTGCCAGCAGCGCTTCAACGAACACCGGGGAGCTGTTTTTT. It codes for CASSASTNTGELFF. This chain links TRBV9 with TRBJ2-2; D uncertain. Germline V lookup: CDR1 SGDLS, CDR2 YYNGEE. The CDR3 is 14 residues long. Trimming stripped 3 bases from V and 0 bases from J, with 6 bases between.